This TCR beta chain was observed in a study of regulatory T cells in long-lasting Graves disease (dated by TCRdb to 2020 to 2023). At the level of the whole study: Newly diagnosed Graves' disease patients had taken antithyroid drugs for less than 3 months. Patients with persistent Graves' disease were compared with patients with newly diagnosed Graves' disease using TCR sequencing and RNA sequencing of peripheral blood. The study was conducted in China and was registered as a clinical trial. TCR sequencing covered some 13 persistent and some 20 newly diagnosed Graves' disease patients, some 33 samples in total.

Library construction relied on multiplex PCR. TCRdb shows the sequencer as Illumina HiSeq 4000. CDR3 regions were amplified by Arm-PCR with iRepertoire HTBI primers to construct TCR beta libraries. Gel purification was performed on PCR products prior to sequencing. In the original analysis: Gene usage analysis of CDR3 amino acid clonotypes used the 62 TRBV and 14 to 15 TRBJ segments found across samples. Filtered high-quality paired reads were merged into contigs using COPE and FqMerger. Contigs were aligned with BLAST to IMGT TRBV, TRBD and TRBJ reference genes, and CDR3 was defined per IMGT. Any clonotype with a frequency above 0.1% was counted as a highly expanded clone. Shannon entropy was used to measure repertoire diversity, and the Gini coefficient was used to measure V-J evenness. A clonotype was considered public if more than one individual shared it. TCRdb took the public reads, trimmed them with fastp at Q25, ran MiXCR for clone calling and kept in-frame beta chains. Every distinct CDR3 protein forms one entry, paired with its most common genes and DNA. The authors' filters were not applied to this entry. This sample holds 200,000 to 300,000 distinct CDR3 sequences; 20% were observed only once. The top ten clonotypes cover 14% of the sample.

General conclusions and limits of the study: Only the TCR beta chain was sequenced and analyzed. Lower TCR Shannon entropy and fewer highly expanded clones were observed in persistent Graves' disease patients than in newly diagnosed patients, which suggested clonal expansion. TRBV28, TRBJ1-2 and TRBJ2-5 were preferentially used in persistent disease, while TRBV20-1 and TRBJ2-1 were favored in newly diagnosed disease. More public clonotypes were shared among persistent patients (roughly 2,900) than among newly diagnosed patients (roughly 1,000). Because the primary lesion, thyroid tissue, could not be accessed, the study looked at peripheral blood alone. The authors noted that the small sample size was a limitation that may lower accuracy.

The time point label, as the study defines it: newly diagnosed GD, antithyroid drugs for less than 3 months. For both TCR sequencing and RNA sequencing, RNA was extracted from PBMCs using TRIzol. Graves' disease was diagnosed according to American Thyroid Association guidelines. The patients came from an endocrinology department in Xi'an, China. From each patient, around 9.3 milliliters of peripheral blood was collected into an EDTA anticoagulant tube. Ficoll Paque Plus density gradient separation was used to isolate PBMCs, and no additional T cell sorting was done. An Agilent 2100 Bioanalyzer and agarose gel were used to assess RNA quality, and a NanoDrop 2000 was used to measure RNA concentration. Per the germline V gene, SGHAT is the CDR1 and FQNNGV is the CDR2. V loses 1 base of germline sequence and J loses 2 bases, and the interval between the two ends is 9 bases. The CDR3 runs 15 residues from the cysteine to the phenylalanine. Only CDR3 DNA remains: 45 bases, in frame from the first base.

This clonotype was found many times. Its antigen is currently not known. No base quality information exists; no much larger clone differs at one position. Material: peripheral blood mononuclear cells (PBMCs), obtained at new diagnosis, from a patient treated with antithyroid drugs. This chain is built from TRBV11-2 and TRBJ1-3, and possibly TRBD1, on 6 matching bases. The receptor's source is a female donor with Graves disease. The bases are TGTGCCAGCAGCTTAGTGCGGGGGCCTGGAAACACCATATATTTT. The encoded protein is CASSLVRGPGNTIYF.